This T cell receptor beta chain appears in the sequencing data of a study of blood T cell repertoires in COVID-19. Study-level background: The cDNA or gDNA used as material had been derived from T cells, B-cell-depleted T cells, or PBMCs.

In the original workflow: Amplification of reference gene primers was used by the study to estimate nucleated cell counts. Generated by immunoSEQ multiplex PCR, the TCRdb table keeps only in-frame clones and is missing some. V and J calls and clone size are as listed in that table; D and trimming were resolved from the DNA. This sample yields 250,000 to 350,000 clones, of which approximately 90% are seen a single time; 2% to 2.5% belongs to the top ten. Germline trimming cut 6 bases from V and 5 bases from J; bases unmatched to any gene: 9. Germline CDR1 and CDR2: MDHEN and SYDVKM. This CDR3 spans 15 amino acids.

The receptor was isolated from a woman between 45 and 60 years old who had recovered from COVID-19. Sequencing was carried out using peripheral blood. This chain uses TRBV28 with TRBJ2-1; TRBD1 agrees at 8 bases. The CDR3: CASRETGAPNNEQFF. The CDR3 region has the DNA TGTGCCAGCAGGGAGACAGGGGCACCTAACAATGAGCAGTTCTTC. The complete variable domain, with remaining parts taken from reference TRBV28 and TRBJ2-1, reads DVKVTQSSRYLVKRTGEKVFLECVQDMDHENMFWYRQDPGLGLRLIYFSYDVKMKEKGDIPEGYSVSREKKERFSLILESASTNQTSMYLCASRETGAPNNEQFFGPGTRLTVL.